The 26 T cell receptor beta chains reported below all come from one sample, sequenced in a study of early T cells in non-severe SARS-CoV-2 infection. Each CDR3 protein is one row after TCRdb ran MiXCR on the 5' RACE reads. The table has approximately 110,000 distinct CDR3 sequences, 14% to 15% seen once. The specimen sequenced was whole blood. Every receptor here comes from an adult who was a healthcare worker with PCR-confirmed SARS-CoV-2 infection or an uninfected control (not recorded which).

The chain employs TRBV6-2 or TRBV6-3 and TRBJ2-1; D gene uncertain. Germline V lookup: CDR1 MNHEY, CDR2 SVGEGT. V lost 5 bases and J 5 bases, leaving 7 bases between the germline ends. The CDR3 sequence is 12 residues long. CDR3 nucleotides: TGTGCCAGCAGTCAAGGGAACAATGAGCAGTTCTTC. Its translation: CASSQGNNEQFF.

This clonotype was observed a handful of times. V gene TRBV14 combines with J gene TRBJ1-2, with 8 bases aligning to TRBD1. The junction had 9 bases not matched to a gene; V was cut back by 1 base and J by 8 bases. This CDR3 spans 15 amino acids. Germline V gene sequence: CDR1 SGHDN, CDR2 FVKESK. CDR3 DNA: TGTGCCAGCAGCCAAGTGTCCGGGACAGGAAGCGGCTACACCTTC. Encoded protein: CASSQVSGTGSGYTF.

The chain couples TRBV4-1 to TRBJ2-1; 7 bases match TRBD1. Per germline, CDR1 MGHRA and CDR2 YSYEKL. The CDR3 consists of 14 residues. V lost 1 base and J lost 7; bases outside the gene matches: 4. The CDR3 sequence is CASSQGQGANEQFF. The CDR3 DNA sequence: TGCGCCAGCAGCCAAGGACAGGGTGCAAATGAGCAGTTCTTC.

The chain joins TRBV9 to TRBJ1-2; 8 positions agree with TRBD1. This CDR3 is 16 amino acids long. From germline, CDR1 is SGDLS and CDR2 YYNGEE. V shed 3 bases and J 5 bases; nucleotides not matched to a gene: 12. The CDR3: CASSESRTGSHYGYTF. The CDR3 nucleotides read TGTGCCAGCAGCGAAAGTCGGACAGGGTCCCATTATGGCTACACCTTC. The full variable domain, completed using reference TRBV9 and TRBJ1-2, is DSGVTQTPKHLITATGQRVTLRCSPRSGDLSVYWYQQSLDQGLQFLIQYYNGEERAKGNILERFSAQQFPDLHSELNLSSLELGDSALYFCASSESRTGSHYGYTFGSGTRLTVV.

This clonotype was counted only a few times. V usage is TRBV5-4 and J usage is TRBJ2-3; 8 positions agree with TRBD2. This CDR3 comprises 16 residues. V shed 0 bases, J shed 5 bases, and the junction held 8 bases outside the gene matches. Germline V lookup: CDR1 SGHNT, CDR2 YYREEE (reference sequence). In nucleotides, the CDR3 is TGTGCCAGCAGCTTGGGAACGGGGGGGACGGGAGATACGCAGTATTTT. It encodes CASSLGTGGTGDTQYF.

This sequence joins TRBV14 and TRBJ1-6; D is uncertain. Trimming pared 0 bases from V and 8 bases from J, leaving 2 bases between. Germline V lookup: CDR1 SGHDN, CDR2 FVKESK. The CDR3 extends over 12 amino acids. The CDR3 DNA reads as TGTGCCAGCAGCCAAGAATATTCACCCCTCCACTTT. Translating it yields CASSQEYSPLHF.

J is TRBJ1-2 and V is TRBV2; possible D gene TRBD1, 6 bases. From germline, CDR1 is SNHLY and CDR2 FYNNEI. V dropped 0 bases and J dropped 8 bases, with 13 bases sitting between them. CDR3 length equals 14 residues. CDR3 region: CASSEALQGRGYTF. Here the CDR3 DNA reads TGTGCCAGCAGTGAAGCGCTTCAGGGGCGCGGCTACACCTTC.

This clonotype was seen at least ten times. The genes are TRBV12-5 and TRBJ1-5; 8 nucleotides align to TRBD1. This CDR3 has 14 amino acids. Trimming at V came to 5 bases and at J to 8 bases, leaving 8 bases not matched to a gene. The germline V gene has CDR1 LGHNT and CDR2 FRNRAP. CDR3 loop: CASGLPGGGEPQHF. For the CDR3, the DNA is TGTGCTAGTGGTCTTCCAGGGGGCGGAGAGCCCCAGCATTTT.

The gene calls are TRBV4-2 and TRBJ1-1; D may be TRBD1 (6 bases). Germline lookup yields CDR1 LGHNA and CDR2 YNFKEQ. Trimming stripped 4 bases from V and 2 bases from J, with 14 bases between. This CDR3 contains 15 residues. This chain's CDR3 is CASSLQAGANTEAFF. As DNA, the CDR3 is TGTGCCAGCAGCCTTCAGGCAGGGGCTAACACTGAAGCTTTCTTT.

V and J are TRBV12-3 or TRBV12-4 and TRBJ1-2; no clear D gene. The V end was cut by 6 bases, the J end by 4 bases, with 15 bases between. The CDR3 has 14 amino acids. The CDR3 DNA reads TGTGCCAGCAGCCGCTGGAAACGGGGCTATGGCTACACCTTC. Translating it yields CASSRWKRGYGYTF.

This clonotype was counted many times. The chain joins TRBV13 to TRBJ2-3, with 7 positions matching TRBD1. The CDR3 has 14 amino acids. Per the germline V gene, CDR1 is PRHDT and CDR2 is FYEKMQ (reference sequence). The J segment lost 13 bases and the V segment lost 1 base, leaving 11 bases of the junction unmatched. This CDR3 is CASSLERTGPGEYF. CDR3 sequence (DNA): TGTGCCAGCAGCTTAGAGAGGACAGGCCCCGGGGAGTATTTT.

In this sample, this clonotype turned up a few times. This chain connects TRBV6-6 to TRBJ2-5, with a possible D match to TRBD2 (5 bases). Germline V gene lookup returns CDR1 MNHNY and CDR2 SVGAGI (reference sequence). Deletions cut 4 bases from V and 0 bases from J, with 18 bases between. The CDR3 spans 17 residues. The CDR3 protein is CASSSRGSRLYQETQYF. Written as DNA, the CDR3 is TGTGCCAGCAGTTCCAGAGGGAGCCGGCTGTACCAAGAGACCCAGTACTTC.

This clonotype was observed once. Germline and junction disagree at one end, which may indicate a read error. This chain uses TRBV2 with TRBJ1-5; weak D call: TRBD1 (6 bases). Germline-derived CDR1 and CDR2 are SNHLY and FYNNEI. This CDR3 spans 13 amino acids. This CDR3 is CVSSAGERQPQHF. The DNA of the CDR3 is TGTGTCAGCAGCGCAGGGGAGCGGCAGCCCCAGCATTTT.

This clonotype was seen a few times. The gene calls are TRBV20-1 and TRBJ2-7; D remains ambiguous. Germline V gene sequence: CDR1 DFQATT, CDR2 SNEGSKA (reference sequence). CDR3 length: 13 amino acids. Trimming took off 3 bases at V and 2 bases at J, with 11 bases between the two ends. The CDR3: CSASLGWTYEQYF. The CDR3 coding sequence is TGCAGTGCTAGTCTGGGGTGGACCTACGAGCAGTACTTC.

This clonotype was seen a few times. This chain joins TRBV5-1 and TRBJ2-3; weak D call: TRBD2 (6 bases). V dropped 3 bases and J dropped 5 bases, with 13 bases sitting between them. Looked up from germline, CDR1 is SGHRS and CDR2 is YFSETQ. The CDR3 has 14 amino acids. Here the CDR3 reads CASSSDPAGDTQYF. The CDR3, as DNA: TGCGCCAGCAGCTCCGACCCAGCGGGAGATACGCAGTATTTT.

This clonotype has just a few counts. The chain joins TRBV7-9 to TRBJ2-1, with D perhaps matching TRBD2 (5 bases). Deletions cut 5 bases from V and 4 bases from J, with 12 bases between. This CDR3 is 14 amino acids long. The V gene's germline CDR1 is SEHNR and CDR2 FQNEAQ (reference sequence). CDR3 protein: CASSLASGYNEQFF. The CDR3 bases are TGTGCCAGCAGCCTCGCGTCGGGGTACAATGAGCAGTTCTTC.

The CDR3 nucleotides are TGTGCCAGCAGTGCAGGGGCCGCCCCGATCGAGACCCAGTACTTC. It codes for CASSAGAAPIETQYF. V and J are TRBV2 and TRBJ2-5, with D maybe TRBD1 (6 bases). Trimming removed 4 bases from V and 5 bases from J, with 17 bases in between. The CDR3 consists of 15 residues. Germline V lookup: CDR1 SNHLY, CDR2 FYNNEI. The variable domain in full, with the rest retrieved from reference TRBV2 and TRBJ2-5, is EPEVTQTPSHQVTQMGQEVILRCVPISNHLYFYWYRQILGQKVEFLVSFYNNEISEKSEIFDDQFSVERPDGSNFTLKIRSTKLEDSAMYFCASSAGAAPIETQYFGPGTRLLVL.

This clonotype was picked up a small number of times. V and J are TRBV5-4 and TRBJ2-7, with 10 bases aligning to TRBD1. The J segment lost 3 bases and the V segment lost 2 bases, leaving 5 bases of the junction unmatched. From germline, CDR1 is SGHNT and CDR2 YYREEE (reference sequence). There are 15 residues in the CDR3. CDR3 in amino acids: CASSLPGTGVYEQYF. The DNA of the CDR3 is TGTGCCAGCAGCTTACCCGGGACAGGGGTCTACGAGCAGTACTTC.

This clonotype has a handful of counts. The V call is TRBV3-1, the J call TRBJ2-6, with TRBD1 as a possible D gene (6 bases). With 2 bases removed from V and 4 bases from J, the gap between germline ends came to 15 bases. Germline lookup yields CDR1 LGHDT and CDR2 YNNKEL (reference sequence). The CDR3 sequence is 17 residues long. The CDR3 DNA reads TGTGCCAGCAGCCAACTTGCAAACAGGGCCGGGGCCAACGTCCTGACTTTC. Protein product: CASSQLANRAGANVLTF.

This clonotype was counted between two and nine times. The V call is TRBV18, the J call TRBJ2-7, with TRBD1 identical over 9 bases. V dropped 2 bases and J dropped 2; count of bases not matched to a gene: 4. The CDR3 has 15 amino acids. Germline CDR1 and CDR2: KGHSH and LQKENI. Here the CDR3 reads CASSPSGQGTYEQYF. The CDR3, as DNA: TGTGCCAGCTCACCATCGGGACAGGGAACCTACGAGCAGTACTTC. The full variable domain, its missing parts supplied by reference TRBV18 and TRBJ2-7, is NAGVMQNPRHLVRRRGQEARLRCSPMKGHSHVYWYRQLPEEGLKFMVYLQKENIIDESGMPKERFSAEFPKEGPSILRIQQVVRGDSAAYFCASSPSGQGTYEQYFGPGTRLTVT.

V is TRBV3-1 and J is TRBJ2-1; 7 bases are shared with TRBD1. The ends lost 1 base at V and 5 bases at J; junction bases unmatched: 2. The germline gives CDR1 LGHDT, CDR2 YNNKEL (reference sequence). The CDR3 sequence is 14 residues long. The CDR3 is CASSQGQGNNEQFF. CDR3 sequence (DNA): TGTGCCAGCAGCCAAGGACAGGGCAACAATGAGCAGTTCTTC.

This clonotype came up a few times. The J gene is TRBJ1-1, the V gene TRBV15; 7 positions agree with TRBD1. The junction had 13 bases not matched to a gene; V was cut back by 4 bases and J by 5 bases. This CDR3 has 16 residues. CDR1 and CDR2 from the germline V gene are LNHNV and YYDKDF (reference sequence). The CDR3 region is CATSTIREGASTEAFF. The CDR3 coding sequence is TGTGCCACCAGCACCATCCGGGAGGGGGCGAGTACTGAAGCTTTCTTT.

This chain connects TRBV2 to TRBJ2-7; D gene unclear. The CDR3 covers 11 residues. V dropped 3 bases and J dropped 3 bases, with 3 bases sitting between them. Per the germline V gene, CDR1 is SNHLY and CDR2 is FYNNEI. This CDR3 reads CASSDNYEQYF. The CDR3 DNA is TGTGCCAGCAGTGACAACTACGAGCAGTACTTC.

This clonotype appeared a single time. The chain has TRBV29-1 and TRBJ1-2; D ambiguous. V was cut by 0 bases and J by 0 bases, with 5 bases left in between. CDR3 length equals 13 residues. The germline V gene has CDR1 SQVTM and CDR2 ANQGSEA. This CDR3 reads CSVEDRSNYGYTF. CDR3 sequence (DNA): TGCAGCGTTGAAGACAGGTCTAACTATGGCTACACCTTC.

Here the CDR3 DNA reads TGTGCCAGCAGCTTACCTTCAGGGGATCGTGAGCAGTTCTTC. Encoded protein: CASSLPSGDREQFF. The chain couples TRBV7-9 to TRBJ2-1; the D gene is possibly TRBD1 (6 bases). CDR1 is SEHNR and CDR2 is FQNEAQ in the germline V gene (reference sequence). Trimming cost V 2 bases and J 9 bases, with 14 bases left between them. This CDR3 contains 14 residues.

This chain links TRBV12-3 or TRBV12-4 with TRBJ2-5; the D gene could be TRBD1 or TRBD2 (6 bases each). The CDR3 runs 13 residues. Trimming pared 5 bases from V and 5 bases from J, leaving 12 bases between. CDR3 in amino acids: CASSPGAEETQYF. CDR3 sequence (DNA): TGTGCCAGCAGTCCGGGGGCGGAGGAGACCCAGTACTTC.